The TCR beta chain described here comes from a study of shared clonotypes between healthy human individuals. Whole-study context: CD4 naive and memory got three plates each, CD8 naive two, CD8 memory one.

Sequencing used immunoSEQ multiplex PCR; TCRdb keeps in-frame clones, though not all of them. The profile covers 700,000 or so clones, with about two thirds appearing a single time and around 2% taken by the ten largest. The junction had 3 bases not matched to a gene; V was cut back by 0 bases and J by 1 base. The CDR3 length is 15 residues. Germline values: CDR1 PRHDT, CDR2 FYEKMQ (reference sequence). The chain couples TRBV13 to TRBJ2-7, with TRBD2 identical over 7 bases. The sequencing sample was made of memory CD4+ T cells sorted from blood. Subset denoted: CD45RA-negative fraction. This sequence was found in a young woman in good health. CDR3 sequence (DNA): TGTGCCAGCAGCTTAGGTACTAGCGCGTCCTACGAGCAGTACTTC. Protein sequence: CASSLGTSASYEQYF.